Presented here are 23 T cell receptor beta chains from one specimen sequenced in a study of T cells in localized non-small cell lung cancer. Sequenced by immunoSEQ multiplex PCR; TCRdb stores in-frame clones only, minus some. The sample includes roughly 84,000 clones, about 88% of them seen just once. This sample comprised peripheral blood, obtained before any cancer treatment. Receptor source: a woman aged 40-70 years with stage I squamous cell lung carcinoma.

This clone was observed a handful of times. The V and J genes are TRBV29-1 and TRBJ2-6; 9 nucleotides match TRBD1. Germline V gene lookup returns CDR1 SQVTM and CDR2 ANQGSEA. V was pared by 4 bases and J by 5 bases, with 3 bases of the junction left unmatched. The CDR3 spans 14 residues. CDR3 nucleotide sequence: TGCAGCGTTGGGACAGGGGATAGGGCCAACGTCCTGACTTTC. Residues: CSVGTGDRANVLTF. The full variable domain, with the rest looked up from reference TRBV29-1 and TRBJ2-6, is SAVISQKPSRDICQRGTSLTIQCQVDSQVTMMFWYRQQPGQSLTLIATANQGSEATYESGFVIDKFPISRPNLTFSTLTVSNMSPEDSSIYLCSVGTGDRANVLTFGAGSRLTVL.

The chain carries TRBV6-1 and TRBJ1-2; a weak D match, TRBD1 (6 bases). Between the trimmed V and J ends, which lost 5 bases and 4 bases, there was a span of 17 bases. Germline assignment: CDR1 MNHNS and CDR2 SASEGT. The CDR3 length is 15 residues. This chain's CDR3 is CASSKSTGLPYGYTF. DNA for the CDR3: TGTGCCAGCAGTAAGTCAACAGGGCTTCCCTATGGCTACACCTTC.

This clone was observed a single time. The chain links TRBV9 to TRBJ2-3; 10 bases line up with TRBD2. CDR1 and CDR2 from the germline V gene are SGDLS and YYNGEE. V shed 2 bases, J shed 3 bases, and the junction held 12 bases outside the gene matches. The CDR3 is 18 residues long. CDR3 sequence reads: CASSVVDRSGGETDTQYF. CDR3 nucleotides: TGTGCCAGCAGCGTCGTGGATCGGAGCGGGGGGGAAACAGATACGCAGTATTTT.

The chain links TRBV30 to TRBJ1-6; maybe TRBD1 (6 bases). The CDR3 is made up of 14 amino acids. With 0 bases removed from V and 10 bases from J, the gap between germline ends came to 13 bases. The germline gives CDR1 GTSNPN, CDR2 SVGIG (reference sequence). The CDR3 coding sequence is TGTGCCTGGAGTGTACAACAGGGTGGGTCACCCCTCCACTTT. It specifies CAWSVQQGGSPLHF. The full variable domain, in which reference TRBV30 and TRBJ1-6 provide the parts outside the CDR3, is SQTIHQWPATLVQPVGSPLSLECTVEGTSNPNLYWYRQAAGRGLQLLFYSVGIGQISSEVPQNLSASRPQDRQFILSSKKLLLSDSGFYLCAWSVQQGGSPLHFGNGTRLTVT.

V usage is TRBV7-7 and J usage is TRBJ1-6; no reliable D call. CDR1 is SSHAT, CDR2 FNYEAQ, per germline (reference sequence). The CDR3 runs 12 residues. The CDR3 sequence is CAGKNPGGPLHF. CDR3 sequence (DNA): TGTGCTGGAAAAAATCCGGGAGGACCCCTCCACTTT.

The chain links TRBV11-3 to TRBJ2-4; perhaps TRBD2 as D (6 bases). This CDR3 is 14 amino acids long. Per the germline V gene, CDR1 is SGHNT and CDR2 is YENEEA. The V and J ends lost 6 bases and 5 bases respectively, with 14 bases between them. CDR3 in DNA: TGTGCCAGCAGTCTGCGGGGAGACGAAAACATTCAGTACTTC. This encodes CASSLRGDENIQYF. Drawing the rest from reference TRBV11-3 and TRBJ2-4, the complete variable domain is EAGVVQSPRYKIIEKKQPVAFWCNPISGHNTLYWYLQNLGQGPELLIRYENEEAVDDSQLPKDRFSAERLKGVDSTLKIQPAELGDSAVYLCASSLRGDENIQYFGAGTRLSVL.

The sample holds one count of this clone. The genes are TRBV5-4 and TRBJ2-5, with D possibly being TRBD1 or TRBD2 (5 bases each). V dropped 0 bases and J dropped 2 bases, with 11 bases sitting between them. Germline V lookup: CDR1 SGHNT, CDR2 YYREEE (reference sequence). The CDR3 is 15 amino acids. Here the CDR3 reads CASSLAGSFQETQYF. The DNA of the CDR3 is TGTGCCAGCAGCTTGGCAGGGAGTTTTCAAGAGACCCAGTACTTC.

This chain uses TRBV11-1 with TRBJ1-1; D is possibly TRBD1 (5 bases). This CDR3 is 14 amino acids long. The V gene lost 3 bases and the J gene lost 11 bases, with 19 bases spanning the gap. CDR1 and CDR2 (germline): SGHAT, FQDESV (reference sequence). CDR3 sequence reads: CASSLRGAPTGAFF. CDR3 DNA sequence: TGTGCCAGCAGCTTGAGAGGGGCTCCGACCGGGGCTTTCTTT.

On this clone: Its ends do not fully match the called genes, so a read error is possible. The chain recombines TRBV7-7 with TRBJ2-1; D unresolved. Germline values: CDR1 SSHAT, CDR2 FNYEAQ (reference sequence). CDR3 length equals 13 residues. Here the CDR3 DNA reads TGTGCTAGCAGCTTAGATCCGGGCCATGAGCAGTTCTTC. Translation gives CASSLDPGHEQFF. The whole variable domain, filled in from reference TRBV7-7 and TRBJ2-1, reads GAGVSQSPRYKVTKRGQDVTLRCDPISSHATLYWYQQALGQGPEFLTYFNYEAQPDKSGLPSDRFSAERPEGSISTLTIQRTEQRDSAMYRCASSLDPGHEQFFGPGTRLTVL.

The chain couples TRBV5-6 to TRBJ1-5, with 8 bases matching TRBD1. Germline trimming cut 4 bases from V and 2 bases from J; bases unmatched to any gene: 8. CDR3 length equals 16 residues. In germline, CDR1 is SGHDT, CDR2 YYEEEE. CDR3 nucleotide sequence: TGTGCCAGCAGCCGCATCGGACAGGGACGCAATCAGCCCCAGCATTTT. Translation: CASSRIGQGRNQPQHF.

The genes are TRBV5-6 and TRBJ2-6; 7 nucleotides align to TRBD1. Germline V lookup: CDR1 SGHDT, CDR2 YYEEEE. The J segment lost 4 bases and the V segment lost 4 bases, leaving 2 bases of the junction unmatched. There are 14 residues in the CDR3. CDR3: CASSEGAGANVLTF. CDR3 coding DNA: TGTGCCAGCAGCGAGGGGGCGGGGGCCAACGTCCTGACTTTC.

This chain connects TRBV6-1 to TRBJ1-3; D gene uncertain. Germline CDR1 is MNHNS and CDR2 is SASEGT. V was shortened by 4 bases and J by 0 bases, with 10 bases between the two germline ends. The CDR3 has 15 amino acids. CDR3 residues: CASSGATPSGNTIYF. The CDR3 DNA sequence: TGTGCCAGCAGTGGAGCGACACCCTCTGGAAACACCATATATTTT.

J is TRBJ2-7 and V is TRBV2, with D perhaps TRBD2 (5 bases). V was shortened by 8 bases and J by 2 bases, with 13 bases between the two germline ends. The CDR3 is made up of 13 amino acids. CDR1 is SNHLY and CDR2 is FYNNEI in the germline V gene. The CDR3 region has the DNA TGTGCCAGCCGGGCGGGTGCCCCCTACGAGCAGTACTTC. This sequence encodes CASRAGAPYEQYF.

J is TRBJ2-1 and V is TRBV27; the match to TRBD2 covers 9 bases. This CDR3 is built from 19 residues. Germline-derived CDR1 and CDR2 are MNHEY and SMNVEV (reference sequence). J lost 7 bases, V lost 4 bases, and 20 bases had no gene match. The DNA of the CDR3 is TGTGCCAGCAGTTCCAATCTAGCGGGGAGTTTTAGAAGGATGAATGAGCAGTTCTTC. This gives the protein CASSSNLAGSFRRMNEQFF.

This chain connects TRBV4-2 to TRBJ1-3; D call uncertain. The CDR3 has 15 residues. Germline V gene sequence: CDR1 LGHNA, CDR2 YNFKEQ. Trimming removed 1 base at V and 0 bases at J, with 7 bases between. CDR3 loop: CASSQGTFSGNTIYF. The CDR3 coding sequence is TGTGCCAGCAGCCAAGGGACCTTCTCTGGAAACACCATATATTTT.

The chain combines TRBV7-9 with TRBJ2-5, with D perhaps assigned TRBD1 or TRBD2 (5 bases each). Judging by the DNA end, TRBJ2-7 fits better; the J call may be wrong. Germline CDR1 is SEHNR and CDR2 is FQNEAQ (reference sequence). The length of the CDR3 is 14 residues. This CDR3 is CASSPGRESYEQYF. CDR3 nucleotides: TGTGCCAGCAGCCCTGGCAGGGAGTCCTACGAGCAGTACTTC.

This clone was found a few times. The chain is built from TRBV29-1 and TRBJ2-1; the D gene is possibly TRBD1 (6 bases). CDR1 and CDR2 from the germline V gene are SQVTM and ANQGSEA. V lost 6 bases and J lost 1, with 13 bases in between. The CDR3 is 14 residues long. The CDR3 region is CSVPGHVSYNEQFF. The CDR3 DNA is TGCAGCGTGCCGGGACATGTTTCCTACAATGAGCAGTTCTTC.

The rearrangement joins TRBV5-1 to TRBJ1-1; 10 positions agree with TRBD1. Germline values: CDR1 SGHRS, CDR2 YFSETQ. V lost 4 bases, J lost 4 bases, and 7 bases stayed unmatched. This CDR3 spans 15 amino acids. The CDR3 loop reads CASSTGQGTSTEAFF. The CDR3 DNA follows: TGCGCCAGCAGCACGGGACAGGGGACCAGCACTGAAGCTTTCTTT. The whole variable domain, remainder taken from reference TRBV5-1 and TRBJ1-1, is KAGVTQTPRYLIKTRGQQVTLSCSPISGHRSVSWYQQTPGQGLQFLFEYFSETQRNKGNFPGRFSGRQFSNSRSEMNVSTLELGDSALYLCASSTGQGTSTEAFFGQGTRLTVV.

The V and J genes are TRBV30 and TRBJ1-5; 7 bases agree with TRBD1. V shed 5 bases and J 3 bases; nucleotides not matched to a gene: 1. CDR3 length equals 12 residues. CDR1 is GTSNPN, CDR2 SVGIG, per germline (reference sequence). DNA for the CDR3: TGTGCCTGGGGACAGGACAATCAGCCCCAGCATTTT. Its protein is CAWGQDNQPQHF.

V gene TRBV18 combines with J gene TRBJ2-7, with 8 positions matching TRBD1. This CDR3 contains 15 residues. V lost 2 bases and J lost 4; bases outside the gene matches: 7. From germline, CDR1 is KGHSH and CDR2 LQKENI. The CDR3: CASSPMTGEDYEQYF. In nucleotides, the CDR3 is TGTGCCAGCTCACCAATGACAGGGGAGGATTACGAGCAGTACTTC.

The chain combines TRBV7-9 with TRBJ1-6; D might be TRBD1 (5 bases). V was pared by 5 bases and J by 6 bases, with 11 bases between. There are 14 residues in the CDR3. Germline loops: CDR1 SEHNR, CDR2 FQNEAQ (reference sequence). The CDR3 DNA sequence: TGTGCCAGCAGCCCTCAGGGCACTAATTCACCCCTCCACTTT. This translates into CASSPQGTNSPLHF.

The CDR3 nucleotides read TGTGCCACCAGCAGAGATCAGGGGGGCGGTGGGACAGATACGCAGTATTTT. Encoded protein: CATSRDQGGGGTDTQYF. The chain carries TRBV15 and TRBJ2-3; TRBD1 is a possible D gene (7 bases). Germline V gene lookup returns CDR1 LNHNV and CDR2 YYDKDF (reference sequence). The ends were cut back, 0 bases at V and 3 bases at J, with 16 bases in the middle. The CDR3 extends over 17 amino acids.

V is TRBV6-5 and J is TRBJ1-2; 9 positions match TRBD1. Losses at the gene ends were 5 bases for V and 2 bases for J; bases not matched to a gene: 6. CDR1 and CDR2 (germline): MNHEY, SVGAGI. There are 15 residues in the CDR3. CDR3 amino acids: CASSLQGTGNYGYTF. The CDR3 coding sequence is TGTGCCAGCAGTCTCCAAGGGACAGGGAACTATGGCTACACCTTC.